Below, 21 T cell receptor beta chains from the same sample are listed, as sequenced in a study of radiotherapy plus CTLA-4 blockade in lung cancer. Produced via immunoSEQ multiplex PCR; TCRdb's table is partial and in-frame only. The sample contains some 50,000 clones, about 83% of which appear only once. The source was peripheral blood, collected from a patient treated with radiotherapy plus ipilimumab. Receptors were obtained from a human donor with non-small cell lung cancer whose response to radiotherapy plus ipilimumab could not be evaluated.

The gene calls are TRBV7-3 and TRBJ1-2; 9 nucleotides line up with TRBD1. The V gene's germline CDR1 is SGHTA and CDR2 FQGTGA. The CDR3 loop spans 14 amino acids. V trimming: 5 bases; J trimming: 1 base; junction bases outside the gene matches: 2. CDR3 nucleotide sequence: TGTGCCAGCAGCCCGGGACAGGGTAACTATGGCTACACCTTC. It yields the protein CASSPGQGNYGYTF.

This clone has more than one count but fewer than ten. The chain joins TRBV10-3 to TRBJ1-4; D perhaps matches TRBD1 (5 bases). V lost 2 bases and J lost 4, with 8 bases in between. The germline V gene has CDR1 ENHRY and CDR2 SYGVKD. The CDR3 spans 14 residues. The CDR3 here is CAISEDRDNEKLFF. The CDR3 bases are TGTGCCATCAGTGAGGACAGAGATAATGAAAAACTGTTTTTT.

V gene TRBV6-5 combines with J gene TRBJ1-1, with 7 bases that match TRBD1. In germline, CDR1 is MNHEY, CDR2 SVGAGI. V lost 7 bases, J lost 3 bases, and 11 bases stayed unmatched. The CDR3 is made up of 15 amino acids. The CDR3 DNA sequence: TGTGCCAGCAACCGACAGGGTGTCCGGGACACTGAAGCTTTCTTT. As protein: CASNRQGVRDTEAFF.

The chain couples TRBV4-3 to TRBJ2-7; 11 bases match TRBD2. The CDR3 extends over 18 amino acids. Germline loops: CDR1 LGHNA, CDR2 YSLEER. After removal of 3 bases from V and 3 bases from J, the junction contained 13 bases not matched to a gene. CDR3 protein: CASSHAIGTSGRNYEQYF. The DNA for the CDR3 is TGCGCCAGCAGCCACGCCATAGGGACTAGCGGAAGAAACTACGAGCAGTACTTC.

The chain recombines TRBV7-3 with TRBJ2-2, with 8 positions matching TRBD1. CDR1 and CDR2 from the germline V gene are SGHTA and FQGTGA. With 1 base clipped from V and 4 bases from J, the junction kept 8 bases outside the gene matches. The CDR3 is 17 amino acids. The CDR3 DNA reads as TGTGCCAGCAGCTTAAACCGAGGACAGGGAGGCACCGGGGAGCTGTTTTTT. Amino acid sequence: CASSLNRGQGGTGELFF. The full variable domain, its missing parts supplied by reference TRBV7-3 and TRBJ2-2, is GAGVSQTPSNKVTEKGKYVELRCDPISGHTALYWYRQSLGQGPEFLIYFQGTGAADDSGLPNDRFFAVRPEGSVSTLKIQRTERGDSAVYLCASSLNRGQGGTGELFFGEGSRLTVL.

The chain recombines TRBV5-1 with TRBJ1-2; no clear D gene. CDR3 length: 13 amino acids. The ends were cut back, 2 bases at V and 5 bases at J, with 10 bases in the middle. Germline CDR1 is SGHRS and CDR2 is YFSETQ. CDR3 loop: CASSFGETYGYTF. The CDR3 region has the DNA TGCGCCAGCAGCTTCGGAGAGACTTATGGCTACACCTTC.

This clone showed up just once. The chain is built from TRBV6-1 and TRBJ1-5; TRBD1 agrees at 9 bases. Germline CDR1 and CDR2: MNHNS and SASEGT. The CDR3 is 15 amino acids. V lost 4 bases, J lost 5 bases, and 6 bases stayed unmatched. The CDR3 region is CASSVRDRVDQPQHF. CDR3 coding DNA: TGTGCCAGCAGTGTCCGGGACAGGGTCGATCAGCCCCAGCATTTT.

J is TRBJ1-5 and V is TRBV28; D uncertain. Germline lookup yields CDR1 MDHEN and CDR2 SYDVKM. CDR3 length equals 12 residues. V lost 2 bases and J 6 bases, leaving 5 bases between the germline ends. CDR3 in DNA: TGTGCCAGCAGTTTAGGCGGTCAGCCCCAGCATTTT. This encodes CASSLGGQPQHF.

The J gene is TRBJ2-2, the V gene TRBV5-4; the match to TRBD1 covers 9 bases. V was clipped by 0 bases and J by 5 bases; unmatched bases: 8. The germline gives CDR1 SGHNT, CDR2 YYREEE (reference sequence). This CDR3 spans 17 amino acids. The CDR3 here is CASSLDPGTGRTGELFF. The CDR3 bases are TGTGCCAGCAGCTTGGACCCCGGGACAGGGAGGACCGGGGAGCTGTTTTTT.

The chain recombines TRBV19 with TRBJ2-1, with TRBD1 matching 7 bases. CDR1 and CDR2 from the germline V gene are LNHDA and SQIVND (reference sequence). Trimming took 4 bases from V and 0 from J; bases not matched to a gene: 6. This CDR3 is 16 amino acids long. This chain's CDR3 is CASSNDRAFSYNEQFF. In DNA form, the CDR3 reads TGTGCCAGTAGTAACGACAGGGCGTTCTCCTACAATGAGCAGTTCTTC.

This chain links TRBV7-2 with TRBJ1-2; TRBD1 matches 7 bases. This CDR3 comprises 13 residues. Germline assignment: CDR1 SGHTA and CDR2 FQGNSA. Germline trimming cut 7 bases from V and 7 bases from J; bases unmatched to any gene: 9. The CDR3 bases are TGTGCCAGCACCCCTCAAAGGGGGCCTGGCTACACCTTC. Its protein product is CASTPQRGPGYTF.

This rearrangement joins TRBV5-1 to TRBJ2-1; 7 bases align to TRBD1. The CDR3 covers 15 residues. The V gene end was trimmed by 0 bases and the J gene end by 2 bases; junction bases not matched to a gene: 2. CDR1 is SGHRS and CDR2 is YFSETQ in the germline V gene. In DNA, the CDR3 is TGCGCCAGCAGCTTGGGGGGGACAGCCTACAATGAGCAGTTCTTC. Protein product: CASSLGGTAYNEQFF.

This clone showed up just a few times. The chain recombines TRBV9 with TRBJ2-2; a possible D gene is TRBD2 (7 bases). CDR1 is SGDLS and CDR2 is YYNGEE in the germline V gene. The CDR3 totals 14 residues. V was clipped by 3 bases and J by 5 bases, with 11 bases between them. The CDR3 region is CASSGEGGTGELFF. CDR3 DNA: TGTGCCAGCAGCGGAGAGGGGGGGACCGGGGAGCTGTTTTTT.

This clone was counted a few times. The chain combines TRBV30 with TRBJ1-2, with a tentative D call TRBD1 (6 bases). V was clipped by 3 bases and J by 7 bases, with 9 bases between them. Looked up from germline, CDR1 is GTSNPN and CDR2 is SVGIG (reference sequence). The CDR3 totals 11 residues. CDR3 in amino acids: CAWSARGGYTF. DNA for the CDR3: TGTGCCTGGAGCGCCAGGGGTGGCTACACCTTC.

The J gene is TRBJ1-3, the V gene TRBV30, with a possible D match to TRBD1 (6 bases). CDR1 GTSNPN and CDR2 SVGIG come from the germline V gene (reference sequence). The CDR3 consists of 15 residues. Trimming pared 4 bases from V and 0 bases from J, leaving 13 bases between. CDR3 protein: CAWTQGSRSGNTIYF. In DNA form, the CDR3 reads TGTGCCTGGACTCAGGGGTCCCGCTCTGGAAACACCATATATTTT. Full variable domain (remainder filled in from reference TRBV30 and TRBJ1-3): SQTIHQWPATLVQPVGSPLSLECTVEGTSNPNLYWYRQAAGRGLQLLFYSVGIGQISSEVPQNLSASRPQDRQFILSSKKLLLSDSGFYLCAWTQGSRSGNTIYFGEGSWLTVV.

This chain links TRBV5-1 with TRBJ1-1; D remains unclear. Trimming pared 4 bases from V and 5 bases from J, leaving 15 bases between. Germline V gene sequence: CDR1 SGHRS, CDR2 YFSETQ. The CDR3 is 14 residues long. The CDR3 DNA follows: TGCGCCAGCAGCGAGCCGGGAGGCGGGACTGAAGCTTTCTTT. Protein sequence: CASSEPGGGTEAFF.

This chain joins TRBV28 and TRBJ2-3; 10 bases line up with TRBD2. The V gene end was trimmed by 7 bases and the J gene end by 4 bases; junction bases not matched to a gene: 8. The length of the CDR3 is 15 residues. CDR1 and CDR2 (germline): MDHEN, SYDVKM. CDR3 loop: CASIPSGSTPDTQYF. The CDR3 DNA reads as TGTGCCAGCATTCCTAGCGGGAGTACCCCAGATACGCAGTATTTT. The variable domain in full, completed from reference TRBV28 and TRBJ2-3, reads DVKVTQSSRYLVKRTGEKVFLECVQDMDHENMFWYRQDPGLGLRLIYFSYDVKMKEKGDIPEGYSVSREKKERFSLILESASTNQTSMYLCASIPSGSTPDTQYFGPGTRLTVL.

This clone came up a few times. This chain links TRBV4-3 with TRBJ2-4, with D unresolved. The CDR3 is 15 amino acids. Germline-derived CDR1 and CDR2 are LGHNA and YSLEER. The V end lost 3 bases, the J end lost 0 bases, and 9 bases lay between the germline ends. The CDR3 loop is CASSQTAQAKNIQYF. CDR3 nucleotides: TGCGCCAGCAGCCAGACTGCACAAGCCAAAAACATTCAGTACTTC.

In this sample, this clone turned up once. An end of the junction does not agree with germline; a read error may underlie this. The chain links TRBV19 to TRBJ1-5; 7 positions match TRBD1. The CDR3 totals 16 residues. Germline CDR1 is LNHDA and CDR2 is SQIVND (reference sequence). CDR3 DNA: TGTGCCAGTCTAGGGGGACAGAGCTTTAGCGATCAGCCCCAGCATTTT. It translates to CASLGGQSFSDQPQHF.

CDR3 in DNA: TGTGCCAGCAGCACCCGACAGGGATCCACAGATACGCAGTATTTT. Protein product: CASSTRQGSTDTQYF. The V and J genes are TRBV5-4 and TRBJ2-3, with 7 bases fitting TRBD1. After removal of 4 bases from V and 2 bases from J, the junction contained 7 bases not matched to a gene. CDR1 is SGHNT and CDR2 is YYREEE in the germline V gene (reference sequence). The CDR3 is 15 amino acids.

The rearrangement joins TRBV4-3 to TRBJ2-3; D is unclear. Germline V gene data show CDR1 as LGHNA and CDR2 as YSLEER. This CDR3 is 14 amino acids long. Trimming shortened V by 0 bases and J by 2 bases, and 6 bases separated the two germline ends. DNA of the CDR3: TGCGCCAGCAGCCAAGATTGGGCCACAGATACGCAGTATTTT. It yields the protein CASSQDWATDTQYF.